Shown below are 16 T cell receptor beta chains from a single sample sequenced in a study of identical twins listed by TCRdb under 2016. The receptor library was made with 5' RACE. Reads for this sample came from an Illumina HiSeq 2000. TCRdb cleaned the public reads at Q25 with fastp, built clones with MiXCR and kept in-frame beta chains. Under each unique CDR3 protein, matching rows form one entry showing the most common genes and DNA. The sample table contains 350,000 to 450,000 distinct CDR3 sequences; only one count was recorded for around 18% of them. Of the sample, around 12% is held by the ten largest clones. Material: naive T cells sorted from blood. The label giving this sample's cell subset or site can be read as: cells isolated with a human naive T-cell isolation kit. All receptors come from a man in his fifties or sixties in good health.

This clonotype was recorded many times. CDR3 bases: TGCAGCGTTGGCCCTGGACTAGGTAGAGATACGCAGTATTTT. Translated, it gives CSVGPGLGRDTQYF. This chain connects TRBV29-1 to TRBJ2-3, with TRBD2 matching 7 bases. The germline CDR1 and CDR2 sequences are SQVTM and ANQGSEA. V lost 4 bases, J lost 5 bases, and 9 bases stayed unmatched. This CDR3 spans 14 amino acids.

This clonotype has just a few counts. The rearrangement links TRBV24-1 to TRBJ2-2; 8 bases map to TRBD1. Trimming took 3 bases from V and 5 from J; bases not matched to a gene: 13. The CDR3 consists of 18 residues. Per germline, CDR1 KGHDR and CDR2 SFDVKD. CDR3 region: CATSDPLTTGGRTGELFF. In DNA form, the CDR3 reads TGTGCCACCAGTGATCCGCTTACCACAGGGGGTCGAACCGGGGAGCTGTTTTTT.

The chain couples TRBV20-1 to TRBJ1-1; the D is unclear. Between the trimmed V and J ends, which lost 0 bases and 1 base, there was a span of 6 bases. The CDR3 covers 13 residues. Looked up from germline, CDR1 is DFQATT and CDR2 is SNEGSKA (reference sequence). The CDR3 loop reads CSARDGQNTEAFF. Here the CDR3 DNA reads TGCAGTGCTAGAGACGGCCAGAACACTGAAGCTTTCTTT.

This clonotype showed up many times. The CDR3 sequence: CSARDIRAGGNQPQHF. In DNA form, the CDR3 reads TGCAGTGCTAGAGATATTAGGGCTGGTGGGAATCAGCCCCAGCATTTT. The J gene is TRBJ1-5, the V gene TRBV20-1; D not resolved. The CDR3 contains 16 residues. The germline V gene encodes CDR1 DFQATT and CDR2 SNEGSKA (reference sequence). Trimming cost V 0 bases and J 4 bases, with 16 bases left between them.

This clonotype has a count of ten or more. The V gene is TRBV29-1, the J gene TRBJ2-5; a possible D gene is TRBD1 (5 bases). The germline V gene has CDR1 SQVTM and CDR2 ANQGSEA. V was shortened by 6 bases and J by 1 base, with 9 bases between the two germline ends. The CDR3 length is 12 residues. The DNA for the CDR3 is TGCAGCGTGACAGCGATCCAAGAGACCCAGTACTTC. Its protein is CSVTAIQETQYF.

This clonotype was recorded a few times. V usage is TRBV7-9 and J usage is TRBJ2-7; D ambiguous. Germline values: CDR1 SEHNR, CDR2 FQNEAQ (reference sequence). Trimming stripped 8 bases from V and 0 bases from J, with 11 bases between. This CDR3 spans 13 amino acids. In nucleotides, the CDR3 is TGTGCCAGCCTTCCGAGTAACTCCTACGAGCAGTACTTC. This gives the protein CASLPSNSYEQYF.

This chain uses TRBV11-1 with TRBJ1-1; TRBD1 matches at 7 bases. The CDR3 runs to 18 residues. Trimming cost V 1 base and J 0 bases; bases outside gene matches: 11. CDR1 and CDR2 from the germline V gene are SGHAT and FQDESV (reference sequence). The CDR3 DNA is TGTGCCAGCAGCTTAGGATATTTGGGACAGAGATTGAACACTGAAGCTTTCTTT. This gives the protein CASSLGYLGQRLNTEAFF.

J is TRBJ2-1 and V is TRBV4-3; 10 bases map to TRBD2. V trimming: 0 bases; J trimming: 8 bases; junction bases outside the gene matches: 13. CDR3 length equals 18 residues. Germline CDR1 reads LGHNA; CDR2 reads YSLEER. The CDR3 region is CASSQDGLSSGRVHEQFF. CDR3 in DNA: TGCGCCAGCAGCCAAGATGGGTTAAGCAGCGGGAGGGTCCATGAGCAGTTCTTC.

Comment on this clonotype: With a much larger clone just one base away, this may be a read error. V gene TRBV10-3 combines with J gene TRBJ2-2; 9 bases are shared with TRBD2. CDR1 ENHRY and CDR2 SYGVKD come from the germline V gene. The CDR3 has 14 residues. Trimming removed 6 bases from V and 7 bases from J; junction bases left unmatched: 6. The CDR3 nucleotides are TGTGCCATCAGCTCCGAACTAGCGGGCGGGGAGCTGTTTTTT. Protein: CAISSELAGGELFF.

The chain couples TRBV10-1 to TRBJ2-2; 7 bases are a match to TRBD2. The CDR3 has 15 residues. V shed 2 bases and J 3 bases; nucleotides not matched to a gene: 3. Per the germline V gene, CDR1 is WNHNN and CDR2 is SYGVQD (reference sequence). In nucleotides, the CDR3 is TGCGCCAGCAGTGAGCGTCGGGGGGACACCGGGGAGCTGTTTTTT. Its protein is CASSERRGDTGELFF.

The sample holds many counts of this clonotype. The chain uses TRBV20-1 and TRBJ1-2, with D unclear. The ends were cut back, 3 bases at V and 5 bases at J, with 10 bases in the middle. The V gene's germline CDR1 is DFQATT and CDR2 SNEGSKA (reference sequence). The CDR3 has 12 residues. CDR3 sequence reads: CSASLPVYGYTF. DNA for the CDR3: TGCAGTGCTAGTCTACCCGTTTATGGCTACACCTTC.

In its sample, this clonotype was seen a few times. This chain connects TRBV7-9 to TRBJ2-7; TRBD2 agrees at 14 bases. With 5 bases clipped from V and 0 bases from J, the junction kept 6 bases outside the gene matches. Germline loops: CDR1 SEHNR, CDR2 FQNEAQ (reference sequence). The CDR3 runs to 17 residues. The CDR3 is CASSPGTSGGYSYEQYF. CDR3 bases: TGTGCCAGCAGCCCCGGGACTAGCGGGGGCTACTCCTACGAGCAGTACTTC.

The genes are TRBV20-1 and TRBJ2-7, with D possibly matching TRBD2 (5 bases). The germline CDR1 and CDR2 sequences are DFQATT and SNEGSKA (reference sequence). The CDR3 consists of 13 residues. The V and J ends lost 6 bases and 2 bases respectively, with 14 bases between them. The CDR3 sequence is CSARNGVPYEQYF. CDR3 bases: TGCAGTGCACGGAACGGGGTGCCCTACGAGCAGTACTTC.

The V gene is TRBV11-2, the J gene TRBJ2-1, with 7 bases matching TRBD2. The V gene end was trimmed by 4 bases and the J gene end by 3 bases; junction bases not matched to a gene: 15. The CDR3 length is 18 residues. From germline, CDR1 is SGHAT and CDR2 FQNNGV. DNA of the CDR3: TGTGCCAGCAGCTCACAGGAGGCGGGGGTAGCCTTCTACAATGAGCAGTTCTTC. Its protein product is CASSSQEAGVAFYNEQFF.

A few counts support this clonotype. The chain is built from TRBV2 and TRBJ2-1, with D possibly being TRBD1 or TRBD2 (5 bases each). Germline CDR1 reads SNHLY; CDR2 reads FYNNEI. V was trimmed by 4 bases and J by 8 bases, leaving 12 bases between them. The CDR3 covers 13 residues. This chain's CDR3 is CASSVGPWDEQFF. CDR3 nucleotides: TGTGCCAGCAGTGTGGGACCCTGGGATGAGCAGTTCTTC.

This clonotype was picked up many times. The chain recombines TRBV11-3 with TRBJ2-1; D may correspond to TRBD1 or TRBD2 (5 bases each). Germline V gene data show CDR1 as SGHNT and CDR2 as YENEEA. This CDR3 contains 15 residues. Trimming shortened V by 3 bases and J by 4 bases, and 13 bases separated the two germline ends. CDR3 sequence: CASSFTGGGYNEQFF. The DNA for the CDR3 is TGTGCCAGCAGCTTCACAGGCGGCGGGTACAATGAGCAGTTCTTC.